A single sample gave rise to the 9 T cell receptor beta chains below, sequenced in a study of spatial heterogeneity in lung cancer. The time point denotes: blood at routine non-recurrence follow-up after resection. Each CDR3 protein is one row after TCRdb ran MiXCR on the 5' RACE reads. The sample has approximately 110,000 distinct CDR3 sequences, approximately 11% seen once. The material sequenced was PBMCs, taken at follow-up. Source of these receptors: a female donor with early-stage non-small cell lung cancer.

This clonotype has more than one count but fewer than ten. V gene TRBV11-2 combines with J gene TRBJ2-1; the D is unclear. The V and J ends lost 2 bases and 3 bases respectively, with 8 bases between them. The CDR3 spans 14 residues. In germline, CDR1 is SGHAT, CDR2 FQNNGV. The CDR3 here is CASSLPVHYNEQFF. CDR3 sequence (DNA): TGTGCCAGCAGCTTACCCGTCCACTACAATGAGCAGTTCTTC.

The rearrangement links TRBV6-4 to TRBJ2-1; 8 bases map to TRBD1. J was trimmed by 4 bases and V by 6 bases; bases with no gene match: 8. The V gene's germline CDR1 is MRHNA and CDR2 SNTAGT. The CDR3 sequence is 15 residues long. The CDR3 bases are TGTGCCAGCAGCCTGACGGGACAGGTTTACAATGAGCAGTTCTTC. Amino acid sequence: CASSLTGQVYNEQFF.

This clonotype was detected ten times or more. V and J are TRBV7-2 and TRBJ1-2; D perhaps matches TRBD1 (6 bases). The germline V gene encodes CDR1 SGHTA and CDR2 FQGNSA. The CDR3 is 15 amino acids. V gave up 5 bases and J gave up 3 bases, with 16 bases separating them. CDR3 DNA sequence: TGTGCCAGCAGCCTGTGGCGACAGGAACACTATGGCTACACCTTC. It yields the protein CASSLWRQEHYGYTF.

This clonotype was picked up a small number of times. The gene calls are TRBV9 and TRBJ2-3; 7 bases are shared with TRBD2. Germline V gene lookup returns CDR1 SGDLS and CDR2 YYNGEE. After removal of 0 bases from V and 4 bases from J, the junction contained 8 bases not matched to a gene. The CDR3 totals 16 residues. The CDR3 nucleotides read TGTGCCAGCAGCGTAGACGAGGGAGGGCCGTCAGATACGCAGTATTTT. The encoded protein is CASSVDEGGPSDTQYF.

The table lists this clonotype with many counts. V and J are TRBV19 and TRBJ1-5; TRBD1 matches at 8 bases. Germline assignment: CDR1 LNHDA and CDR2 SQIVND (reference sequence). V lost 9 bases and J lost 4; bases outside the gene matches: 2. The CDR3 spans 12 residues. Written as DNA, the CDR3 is TGTGCCAGCCGGACAGGGAATCAGCCCCAGCATTTT. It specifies CASRTGNQPQHF.

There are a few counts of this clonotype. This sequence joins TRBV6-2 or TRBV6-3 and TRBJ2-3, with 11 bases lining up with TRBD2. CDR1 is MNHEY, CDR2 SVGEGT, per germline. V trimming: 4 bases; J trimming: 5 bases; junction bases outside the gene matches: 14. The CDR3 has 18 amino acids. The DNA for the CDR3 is TGTGCCAGCAGTTTTCGTAGCGGGAGGGCCCAGGACAAAGATACGCAGTATTTT. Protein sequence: CASSFRSGRAQDKDTQYF.

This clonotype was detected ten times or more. In DNA form, the CDR3 reads TGTGCCAGCAGCCTTACTAGCAGGTCGGACAATGAGCAGTTCTTC. This gives the protein CASSLTSRSDNEQFF. This chain uses TRBV11-2 with TRBJ2-1; weak D call: TRBD2 (6 bases). This CDR3 comprises 15 residues. From germline, CDR1 is SGHAT and CDR2 FQNNGV. Trimming removed 5 bases at V and 5 bases at J, with 16 bases between.

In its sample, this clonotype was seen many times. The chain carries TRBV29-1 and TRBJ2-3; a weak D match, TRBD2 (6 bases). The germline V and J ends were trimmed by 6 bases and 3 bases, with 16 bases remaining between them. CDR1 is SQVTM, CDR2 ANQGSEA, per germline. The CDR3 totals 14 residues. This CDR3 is CSVASGLLTDTQYF. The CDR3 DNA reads TGCAGCGTGGCATCAGGACTACTAACAGATACGCAGTATTTT.

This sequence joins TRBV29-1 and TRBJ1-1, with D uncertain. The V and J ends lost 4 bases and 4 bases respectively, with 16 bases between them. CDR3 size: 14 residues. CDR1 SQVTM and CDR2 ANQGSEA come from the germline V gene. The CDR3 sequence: CSVGTVFRSTEAFF. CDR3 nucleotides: TGCAGCGTTGGAACAGTCTTTAGATCCACTGAAGCTTTCTTT. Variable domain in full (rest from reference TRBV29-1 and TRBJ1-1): SAVISQKPSRDICQRGTSLTIQCQVDSQVTMMFWYRQQPGQSLTLIATANQGSEATYESGFVIDKFPISRPNLTFSTLTVSNMSPEDSSIYLCSVGTVFRSTEAFFGQGTRLTVV.